These 2 T cell receptor beta chains were all obtained from the same sample, sequenced in a study of cytomegalovirus exposure and HLA in healthy donors. It was with 60 Vbeta and 13 Jbeta primers that the PCR ran. Measured with immunoSEQ multiplex PCR; TCRdb has only the in-frame clones, and not every one. The table lists roughly 150,000 clones, approximately 80% of them singletons. The sample taken for sequencing was PBMCs. All receptors derive from a middle-aged woman in good health and CMV-seropositive.

The chain carries TRBV7-2 and TRBJ2-7, with D maybe TRBD2 (7 bases). The CDR3 covers 14 residues. The germline CDR1 and CDR2 sequences are SGHTA and FQGNSA. V was trimmed by 3 bases and J by 2 bases, leaving 11 bases between them. DNA for the CDR3: TGTGCCAGCAGCTTCAGCGGGGACACCTACGAGCAGTACTTC. Encoded protein: CASSFSGDTYEQYF.

V usage is TRBV7-9 and J usage is TRBJ1-4; D may be TRBD1 (6 bases). The CDR3 contains 15 residues. V was shortened by 4 bases and J by 8 bases, with 17 bases between the two germline ends. Per the germline V gene, CDR1 is SEHNR and CDR2 is FQNEAQ (reference sequence). The DNA of the CDR3 is TGTGCCAGCAGCTCCAAGGACAGCATCTCCGAAAAACTGTTTTTT. Its translation is CASSSKDSISEKLFF.